The present T cell receptor beta chain was sequenced within a study of blood T cell repertoires in COVID-19. Sequenced by immunoSEQ multiplex PCR; TCRdb stores in-frame clones only, minus some. The table lists about 380,000 clones, 80% to 90% of them singletons, with under 1.5% in the top ten. Sequencing was performed on PBMCs or T cells enriched from blood (not recorded which). The sequence was obtained from a man aged 25 to 45 who had recovered from COVID-19.

CDR3 nucleotide sequence: TGTGCCAGCAGCCAAGTGGCAGGGGGCTCCTACGAGCAGTACTTC. As protein: CASSQVAGGSYEQYF. The chain has TRBV14 and TRBJ2-7, with 7 bases lining up with TRBD1. Per germline, CDR1 SGHDN and CDR2 FVKESK. This CDR3 comprises 15 residues. V shed 1 base, J shed 0 bases, and the junction held 3 bases outside the gene matches. The full variable domain, in which reference TRBV14 and TRBJ2-7 provide the parts outside the CDR3, is EAGVTQFPSHSVIEKGQTVTLRCDPISGHDNLYWYRRVMGKEIKFLLHFVKESKQDESGMPNNRFLAERTGGTYSTLKVQPAELEDSGVYFCASSQVAGGSYEQYFGPGTRLTVT.